The 16 T cell receptor beta chains given below trace back to one sample, sequenced in a study of T cells in Graves' hyperthyroidism and ophthalmopathy. Amplified regions were TCR beta CDR3 sequences from RNA transcripts. The HTBI primer set drove a first-round RT-PCR of the TCR CDR3. TCRdb passed the multiplex PCR reads through MiXCR, listing each CDR3 protein once. The profile shows over 450,000 distinct CDR3 sequences, roughly 17% of them singletons. Specimen: blood. All receptors come from a woman younger than 30 with Graves' ophthalmopathy.

V gene TRBV20-1 combines with J gene TRBJ2-1; 10 nucleotides align to TRBD2. Trimming took 6 bases from V and 3 from J; bases not matched to a gene: 11. The germline CDR1 and CDR2 sequences are DFQATT and SNEGSKA (reference sequence). This CDR3 has 16 amino acids. This chain's CDR3 is CSASLYGTSVYNEQFF. CDR3 DNA sequence: TGCAGTGCCTCACTTTATGGGACTAGCGTCTACAATGAGCAGTTCTTC.

This clonotype was recorded a few times. V usage is TRBV6-1 and J usage is TRBJ1-6; no firm D call. The germline CDR1 and CDR2 sequences are MNHNS and SASEGT. The CDR3 covers 13 residues. The germline V and J ends were trimmed by 5 bases and 6 bases, with 8 bases remaining between them. CDR3 region: CASSNWVNSPLHF. CDR3 nucleotides: TGTGCCAGCAGTAACTGGGTTAATTCACCCCTCCACTTT.

This clonotype was observed at least ten times. The rearrangement links TRBV7-9 to TRBJ1-1, with D maybe TRBD1 (5 bases). Germline V gene sequence: CDR1 SEHNR, CDR2 FQNEAQ (reference sequence). The CDR3 is 13 amino acids. V shed 1 base and J shed 6 bases, with 9 bases lying between them. CDR3 nucleotides: TGTGCCAGCAGCTTAGGGGTGGGACCTGAAGCTTTCTTT. Its translation: CASSLGVGPEAFF.

This clonotype was counted many times. The chain links TRBV20-1 to TRBJ2-1; a weak D match, TRBD2 (6 bases). Germline V lookup: CDR1 DFQATT, CDR2 SNEGSKA (reference sequence). The CDR3 has 12 residues. The CDR3 loop is CSWGWDSNEQFF. The DNA for the CDR3 is TGCAGCTGGGGATGGGACTCCAATGAGCAGTTCTTC.

The chain is built from TRBV29-1 and TRBJ2-3, with unresolved D. With 1 base removed from V and 14 bases from J, the gap between germline ends came to 13 bases. Germline V lookup: CDR1 SQVTM, CDR2 ANQGSEA. CDR3 length equals 11 residues. The CDR3 DNA sequence: TGCAGCGTTGAAGGCCTGGCGGATCTGTATTTT. Translation: CSVEGLADLYF.

This clonotype was seen at least ten times. The chain combines TRBV27 with TRBJ2-7; 12 nucleotides align to TRBD2. CDR3 length equals 14 residues. The ends lost 6 bases at V and 8 bases at J; junction bases unmatched: 8. The germline V gene encodes CDR1 MNHEY and CDR2 SMNVEV (reference sequence). The CDR3: CASRLAGGDTKQYF. The CDR3 nucleotides read TGTGCCAGCAGGCTAGCGGGGGGGGATACCAAGCAGTACTTC.

Many counts were recorded for this clonotype. This sequence joins TRBV11-2 and TRBJ1-1; the D is unclear. V dropped 5 bases and J dropped 0 bases, with 7 bases sitting between them. Germline values: CDR1 SGHAT, CDR2 FQNNGV. The CDR3 is 13 residues long. CDR3 protein: CASSGSMNTEAFF. The CDR3 DNA follows: TGTGCCAGCAGCGGTAGCATGAACACTGAAGCTTTCTTT.

This clonotype was seen many times. The chain carries TRBV20-1 and TRBJ2-5; TRBD2 aligns across 8 bases. The CDR3 spans 15 residues. Trimming at V came to 0 bases and at J to 4 bases, leaving 7 bases not matched to a gene. From germline, CDR1 is DFQATT and CDR2 SNEGSKA (reference sequence). In nucleotides, the CDR3 is TGCAGTGCTAGAGATTTAGGACTAGCAAGAGAGACCCAGTACTTC. Encoded protein: CSARDLGLARETQYF.

The chain recombines TRBV7-3 with TRBJ1-2, with 12 positions matching TRBD1. The CDR3 has 18 residues. The germline gives CDR1 SGHTA, CDR2 FQGTGA. J was trimmed by 3 bases and V by 1 base; bases with no gene match: 9. CDR3 DNA: TGTGCCAGCAGCTTAAGATGGTCCGGGACAGGGGGCGACTATGGCTACACCTTC. As protein: CASSLRWSGTGGDYGYTF.

This clonotype was seen only a few times. The J gene is TRBJ2-7, the V gene TRBV11-2; D uncertain. V shed 4 bases and J shed 7 bases, with 8 bases lying between them. Per the germline V gene, CDR1 is SGHAT and CDR2 is FQNNGV. This CDR3 region has 11 residues. CDR3 region: CASSSAWEQYF. CDR3 nucleotides: TGTGCCAGCAGCTCCGCCTGGGAGCAGTACTTC.

This clonotype was counted a few times. The V and J genes are TRBV4-2 and TRBJ2-5, with 9 bases aligning to TRBD2. Germline V CDR1 and CDR2: LGHNA, YNFKEQ. Losses at the gene ends were 1 base for V and 4 bases for J; bases not matched to a gene: 4. There are 15 residues in the CDR3. The CDR3 sequence is CASSQALAGAETQYF. The CDR3 nucleotides are TGTGCCAGCAGCCAAGCACTAGCGGGTGCAGAGACCCAGTACTTC.

This clonotype was seen only a few times. V gene TRBV19 combines with J gene TRBJ2-2, with D perhaps matching TRBD2 (5 bases). V was pared by 4 bases and J by 7 bases, with 13 bases between. Germline V gives CDR1 LNHDA, CDR2 SQIVND (reference sequence). The CDR3 covers 14 residues. CDR3 DNA: TGTGCCAGTAGTACTAGCAGATACGGCGGGGAGCTGTTTTTT. It is translated as CASSTSRYGGELFF.

The chain recombines TRBV27 with TRBJ1-2; D remains ambiguous. CDR1 and CDR2 from the germline V gene are MNHEY and SMNVEV (reference sequence). The V and J ends lost 0 bases and 8 bases respectively, with 13 bases between them. The CDR3 is 14 residues long. The CDR3 DNA reads as TGTGCCAGCAGTTTATCTTCTCGAGGGTTAGGCTACACCTTC. It translates to CASSLSSRGLGYTF.

Many counts were recorded for this clonotype. The chain couples TRBV30 to TRBJ2-1; the D is unclear. This CDR3 spans 11 amino acids. Trimming took off 5 bases at V and 7 bases at J, with 9 bases between the two ends. In germline, CDR1 is GTSNPN, CDR2 SVGIG (reference sequence). CDR3 nucleotide sequence: TGTGCCTGGGGAGCGAGAAATGAGCAGTTCTTC. Translating gives CAWGARNEQFF.

The table lists this clonotype with many counts. V usage is TRBV12-3 or TRBV12-4 and J usage is TRBJ1-5; TRBD1 aligns across 7 bases. The V segment lost 4 bases and the J segment 2 bases; nucleotides outside the gene matches: 5. CDR3 size: 15 residues. The CDR3 reads CASSSTTGGNQPQHF. Written as DNA, the CDR3 is TGTGCCAGCAGTTCTACAACAGGGGGCAATCAGCCCCAGCATTTT.

There are a few counts of this clonotype. V gene TRBV20-1 combines with J gene TRBJ2-1; D is ambiguous. The germline gives CDR1 DFQATT, CDR2 SNEGSKA (reference sequence). Trimming took 6 bases from V and 9 from J, leaving 15 bases between them. The CDR3 length is 12 residues. The CDR3 reads CSAQWSTGEQFF. The CDR3 coding sequence is TGCAGTGCCCAATGGAGCACGGGTGAGCAGTTCTTC.